This T cell receptor (beta chain) was observed in a study of T cells in Graves' hyperthyroidism and ophthalmopathy. General observations from the study: A model built on 13 V-J features separated ophthalmopathy from stable hyperthyroidism.

The CDR3 is made up of 15 amino acids. Trimming stripped 3 bases from V and 3 bases from J, with 14 bases between. Per germline, CDR1 SNHLY and CDR2 FYNNEI. Authors of the study amplified TCR beta CDR3 regions from RNA transcripts. A set of HTBI primers served as the primers for a first-round RT-PCR of the TCR CDR3. TCRdb reprocessed the multiplex PCR reads with MiXCR, giving one entry per CDR3 protein. The sample holds a few hundred thousand distinct CDR3 sequences, approximately 15% seen once. Researchers defined stable Graves' hyperthyroidism as no ophthalmopathy progression within 18 months. A word on this clonotype: Its matching antigen is unknown.

This chain connects TRBV2 to TRBJ1-1; D unresolved. This clonotype originated in a woman between 18 and 30 years old with Graves' hyperthyroidism. The sample consisted of blood. CDR3 DNA: TGTGCCAGCAGTGAGTTCGGGGTCATGGACACTGAAGCTTTCTTT. It is translated as CASSEFGVMDTEAFF.